These T cell receptor beta chains were read from a single sample in a study of T cell changes during pregnancy in multiple sclerosis. The protocol was immunoSEQ multiplex PCR, while the TCRdb copy is restricted to in-frame clones and leaves out a portion. The sample lists around 22,000 clones, approximately 90% seen once, with under 0.75% in the top ten. The sequencing here drew on CD4+ T cells from peripheral blood mononuclear cells, taken after pregnancy. Receptors originate from a female donor in good health, enrolled as a control in a pregnancy study. Both conserved end residues are part of each CDR3. The order of the fields is D gene, J gene, clone size, V gene, CDR3 DNA, CDR3 protein. The D gene is left open where the match is weak. Clone size is shown for a subset of rows, as once, few, many or a class of expanded clone.

d_call: TRBD2; j_call: TRBJ2-1; clone_size: NA; v_call: TRBV5-1; cdr3_nt: TGCGCCAGCAGCCCCCGCGCGGGGGGGCTACTGAATGAGCAGTTCTTC; cdr3_aa: CASSPRAGGLLNEQFF
d_call: TRBD2; j_call: TRBJ2-1; clone_size: NA; v_call: TRBV7-2; cdr3_nt: TGTGCCAGCAGCTTTTCATCGGGAGGCACCTGGGAGCAGTTCTTC; cdr3_aa: CASSFSSGGTWEQFF
d_call: TRBD1; j_call: TRBJ1-1; clone_size: NA; v_call: TRBV6-5; cdr3_nt: TGTGCCAGCAGCTTCAGGGGGCGGAACACTGAAGCTTTCTTT; cdr3_aa: CASSFRGRNTEAFF
d_call: TRBD2; j_call: TRBJ2-1; clone_size: NA; v_call: TRBV18; cdr3_nt: TGTGCCAGCTCACTCGCGGGGGCGGGAGGGCCCAATGAGCAGTTCTTC; cdr3_aa: CASSLAGAGGPNEQFF
d_call: NA; j_call: TRBJ1-6; clone_size: NA; v_call: TRBV25-1; cdr3_nt: TGTGCCAGCAGTGGATTTGCGGGGGCAGGATCGAATTCACCCCTCCACTTT; cdr3_aa: CASSGFAGAGSNSPLHF
d_call: TRBD2; j_call: TRBJ2-1; clone_size: NA; v_call: TRBV29-1; cdr3_nt: TGCAGCGCCGTAGCGGGGGCGGGGTACAATGAGCAGTTCTTC; cdr3_aa: CSAVAGAGYNEQFF
d_call: TRBD1; j_call: TRBJ1-1; clone_size: NA; v_call: TRBV7-9; cdr3_nt: TGTGCCAGCAGCTTAGGAGACAGGGAGAACACTGAAGCTTTCTTT; cdr3_aa: CASSLGDRENTEAFF
d_call: NA; j_call: TRBJ2-1; clone_size: NA; v_call: TRBV15; cdr3_nt: TGTGCCACCAGCAGAGGACTATCTAGCTCCTACAATGAGCAGTTCTTC; cdr3_aa: CATSRGLSSSYNEQFF
d_call: NA; j_call: TRBJ2-2; clone_size: once; v_call: TRBV15; cdr3_nt: TGTGCCACCAGCATCCCTGGGCAGGGGGAGCTGTTTTTT; cdr3_aa: CATSIPGQGELFF
d_call: NA; j_call: TRBJ2-4; clone_size: few; v_call: TRBV2; cdr3_nt: TGTGCCAGTGCACTAGGGCTGGGAAACATTCAGTACTTC; cdr3_aa: CASALGLGNIQYF
d_call: TRBD2; j_call: TRBJ2-3; clone_size: NA; v_call: TRBV11-1; cdr3_nt: TGTGCCAGCAGCGTTCTAGCGGGGGGCACAGATACGCAGTATTTT; cdr3_aa: CASSVLAGGTDTQYF
d_call: NA; j_call: TRBJ1-6; clone_size: once; v_call: TRBV7-9; cdr3_nt: TGTGCCAGCAGCCTAACCACTGCAGGACCCCTCCACTTT; cdr3_aa: CASSLTTAGPLHF
d_call: NA; j_call: TRBJ2-3; clone_size: NA; v_call: TRBV25-1; cdr3_nt: TGTGCCAGCAGTTCCGCCCAGGGTCCCGGGGATACGCAGTATTTT; cdr3_aa: CASSSAQGPGDTQYF
d_call: NA; j_call: TRBJ2-3; clone_size: NA; v_call: TRBV7-8; cdr3_nt: TGTGCCAGCACCGTTTCAGATACGCAGTATTTT; cdr3_aa: CASTVSDTQYF
d_call: TRBD2; j_call: TRBJ2-7; clone_size: NA; v_call: TRBV27; cdr3_nt: TGTGCCAGCAGCATTCGGGCGGGGGGGTTGTTCGAGCAGTACTTC; cdr3_aa: CASSIRAGGLFEQYF
d_call: NA; j_call: TRBJ2-5; clone_size: NA; v_call: TRBV5-6; cdr3_nt: TGTGCCAGCAGCTTATACCCAGGGAAAGAGACCCAGTACTTC; cdr3_aa: CASSLYPGKETQYF
d_call: TRBD2; j_call: TRBJ2-2; clone_size: few; v_call: TRBV7-9; cdr3_nt: TGTGCCAGCACTCTAGGTAGCGGGGCCCCGAACACCGGGGAGCTGTTTTTT; cdr3_aa: CASTLGSGAPNTGELFF
d_call: TRBD2; j_call: TRBJ2-2; clone_size: NA; v_call: TRBV7-2; cdr3_nt: TGTGCCAGCAGGCGCGGGGGAACGAACACCGGGGAGCTGTTTTTT; cdr3_aa: CASRRGGTNTGELFF
d_call: TRBD1; j_call: TRBJ1-5; clone_size: NA; v_call: TRBV6-6; cdr3_nt: TGTGCCAGCAGTCAGGAACAGGGGGCTCGGCAGCCCCAGCATTTT; cdr3_aa: CASSQEQGARQPQHF
d_call: NA; j_call: TRBJ1-1; clone_size: NA; v_call: TRBV5-1; cdr3_nt: TGCGCCAGCGCCACACAAACGGGGGTAGGGAGCACTGAAGCTTTCTTT; cdr3_aa: CASATQTGVGSTEAFF
d_call: TRBD2; j_call: TRBJ2-3; clone_size: NA; v_call: TRBV7-9; cdr3_nt: TGTGCCAGCAGCCTCCGGGACGGGGGGACAGATACGCAGTATTTT; cdr3_aa: CASSLRDGGTDTQYF
d_call: TRBD1; j_call: TRBJ1-2; clone_size: few; v_call: TRBV30; cdr3_nt: TGTGCCTGGGGACAGGGCGTAAATGGCTACACCTTC; cdr3_aa: CAWGQGVNGYTF
d_call: NA; j_call: TRBJ2-5; clone_size: once; v_call: TRBV10-3; cdr3_nt: TGTGCCATCAGTGACACCGCCAGGGGATGGGAGACCCAGTACTTC; cdr3_aa: CAISDTARGWETQYF
d_call: TRBD1; j_call: TRBJ2-7; clone_size: once; v_call: TRBV29-1; cdr3_nt: TGCAGCGCCAGGGCCGGGACAGGGGGTTACGAGCAGTACTTC; cdr3_aa: CSARAGTGGYEQYF
d_call: TRBD2; j_call: TRBJ2-3; clone_size: NA; v_call: TRBV15; cdr3_nt: TGTGCCACCAGCAGAGGGGGTAGCGGGAGGGCGACAGATACGCAGTATTTT; cdr3_aa: CATSRGGSGRATDTQYF
d_call: NA; j_call: TRBJ1-6; clone_size: NA; v_call: TRBV2; cdr3_nt: TGTGCCAGCAGTGAGACCTCGGGGACATACCCTTCACCCCTCCACTTT; cdr3_aa: CASSETSGTYPSPLHF
d_call: NA; j_call: TRBJ2-3; clone_size: NA; v_call: TRBV10-1; cdr3_nt: TGCGCCAGCAGTAAACAGACCACAGATACGCAGTATTTT; cdr3_aa: CASSKQTTDTQYF
d_call: TRBD1; j_call: TRBJ2-7; clone_size: NA; v_call: TRBV25-1; cdr3_nt: TGTGCCAGCAGTGTCCGGGACAGGGGCGGCGAGCAGTACTTC; cdr3_aa: CASSVRDRGGEQYF
d_call: NA; j_call: TRBJ2-1; clone_size: NA; v_call: TRBV7-3; cdr3_nt: TGTGCCAGCAGCCAGGGACAAGACAATGAGCAGTTCTTC; cdr3_aa: CASSQGQDNEQFF
d_call: TRBD1; j_call: TRBJ2-3; clone_size: once; v_call: TRBV28; cdr3_nt: TGTGCCAGCAACAACAGGGGGTTACTGAACACAGATACGCAGTATTTT; cdr3_aa: CASNNRGLLNTDTQYF
d_call: TRBD1; j_call: TRBJ1-2; clone_size: once; v_call: TRBV30; cdr3_nt: TGTGCCTGGAGGGGACAGGGCATCTATGGCTACACCTTC; cdr3_aa: CAWRGQGIYGYTF
d_call: NA; j_call: TRBJ1-6; clone_size: NA; v_call: TRBV30; cdr3_nt: TGTGCCTGGAGTGAGGGGGTTAATTCACCCCTCCACTTT; cdr3_aa: CAWSEGVNSPLHF
d_call: NA; j_call: TRBJ2-7; clone_size: NA; v_call: TRBV10-1; cdr3_nt: TGCGCCAGCAGTGATAGGATGACTGGGGAGCAGTACTTC; cdr3_aa: CASSDRMTGEQYF
d_call: NA; j_call: TRBJ1-2; clone_size: NA; v_call: TRBV7-2; cdr3_nt: TGTGCCAGCTCAAGAGAGGACTATGGCTACACCTTC; cdr3_aa: CASSREDYGYTF
d_call: NA; j_call: TRBJ2-5; clone_size: NA; v_call: TRBV5-4; cdr3_nt: TGTGCCAGCAGCTTGCCGCTGGGACAAGGAGAGACCCAGTACTTC; cdr3_aa: CASSLPLGQGETQYF
d_call: NA; j_call: TRBJ2-1; clone_size: NA; v_call: TRBV6-5; cdr3_nt: TGTGCCAGCAGTTACGAGAGCTCCTACAATGAGCAGTTCTTC; cdr3_aa: CASSYESSYNEQFF
d_call: TRBD1; j_call: TRBJ2-3; clone_size: once; v_call: TRBV9; cdr3_nt: TGTGCCAGCAGCATGGGACAGGGAAGGGTTTCAGATACGCAGTATTTT; cdr3_aa: CASSMGQGRVSDTQYF
d_call: TRBD1; j_call: TRBJ1-2; clone_size: NA; v_call: TRBV6-5; cdr3_nt: TGTGCCAGCAGTTACTCTCCAGGGGGCGGATGGGGCTACACCTTC; cdr3_aa: CASSYSPGGGWGYTF
d_call: TRBD1; j_call: TRBJ2-1; clone_size: NA; v_call: TRBV19; cdr3_nt: TGTGCCAGTAGCCCAATACAGGGGTATTCTCTTCGGAATGAGCAGTTCTTC; cdr3_aa: CASSPIQGYSLRNEQFF
d_call: NA; j_call: TRBJ2-5; clone_size: NA; v_call: TRBV7-2; cdr3_nt: TGTGCCAGCAGACCAGGTCCCTCCCCTGAGACCCAGTACTTC; cdr3_aa: CASRPGPSPETQYF
d_call: NA; j_call: TRBJ2-7; clone_size: NA; v_call: TRBV6-5; cdr3_nt: TGTGCCAGCAGTTACTCGGGGCGCGAGCAGTACTTC; cdr3_aa: CASSYSGREQYF
d_call: NA; j_call: TRBJ2-2; clone_size: once; v_call: TRBV9; cdr3_nt: TGTGCCAGCAGCGCGCCGGTAGAGCTTGGCGGGGAGCTGTTTTTT; cdr3_aa: CASSAPVELGGELFF
d_call: NA; j_call: TRBJ2-1; clone_size: NA; v_call: TRBV7-3; cdr3_nt: TGTGCCAGCAGCTTAGCGGGGTACGATGAGCAGTTCTTC; cdr3_aa: CASSLAGYDEQFF
d_call: NA; j_call: TRBJ1-1; clone_size: NA; v_call: TRBV30; cdr3_nt: TGTGCCCGTACAAGCGTCCGGGGCACTGAAGCTTTCTTT; cdr3_aa: CARTSVRGTEAFF
d_call: NA; j_call: TRBJ1-4; clone_size: NA; v_call: TRBV10-3; cdr3_nt: TGTGCCATCAGTCCTCGCCCAGGGTGGGAGGGCGAAAAACTGTTTTTT; cdr3_aa: CAISPRPGWEGEKLFF
d_call: TRBD2; j_call: TRBJ2-1; clone_size: NA; v_call: TRBV30; cdr3_nt: TGTGCCTGGATGACTAGCGGGAGGTCCCTCTCCTACAATGAGCAGTTCTTC; cdr3_aa: CAWMTSGRSLSYNEQFF